These 30 T cell receptor beta chains share one sample of origin, sequenced in a study of blood T cell repertoires in COVID-19. Assay used: immunoSEQ multiplex PCR; TCRdb lists only in-frame clones, some missing. The data hold a few hundred thousand clones, with approximately 89% observed a single time. Sequenced input: peripheral blood. These receptors originate from a woman aged 60-75 years with COVID-19, enrolled during active disease.

V usage is TRBV30 and J usage is TRBJ1-5; the match to TRBD1 covers 9 bases. Per the germline V gene, CDR1 is GTSNPN and CDR2 is SVGIG (reference sequence). This CDR3 is built from 13 residues. DNA of the CDR3: TGTGCACAGGGGGCTGCGGGCAATCAGCCCCAGCATTTT. The encoded protein is CAQGAAGNQPQHF.

In its sample, this clone was seen many times. The rearrangement links TRBV25-1 to TRBJ1-2, with D maybe TRBD1 (6 bases). The V gene lost 4 bases and the J gene lost 5 bases, with 14 bases spanning the gap. The CDR3 extends over 14 amino acids. Germline V gene lookup returns CDR1 MGHDK and CDR2 SYGVNS. The CDR3 bases are TGTGCCAGCAGTGTCCAGGGGAACCTTTATGGCTACACCTTC. Translating gives CASSVQGNLYGYTF.

This clone occurred a few times. V is TRBV4-1 and J is TRBJ2-7; 8 bases are shared with TRBD1. CDR3 length: 14 residues. V lost 3 bases, J lost 12 bases, and 13 bases stayed unmatched. Germline V gene data show CDR1 as MGHRA and CDR2 as YSYEKL. CDR3 in DNA: TGCGCCAGCAGCCAGCGTACCCAGGGGGCCCTCCTGTACTTC. Translation gives CASSQRTQGALLYF.

The chain joins TRBV19 to TRBJ2-2, with D possibly matching TRBD1 (6 bases). Per germline, CDR1 LNHDA and CDR2 SQIVND (reference sequence). Trimming stripped 2 bases from V and 7 bases from J, with 14 bases between. This CDR3 has 15 amino acids. The CDR3 sequence is CASSITGTLGGELFF. Written as DNA, the CDR3 is TGTGCCAGTAGTATAACAGGGACACTTGGCGGGGAGCTGTTTTTT.

The chain recombines TRBV28 with TRBJ1-2; D is unclear. The germline V and J ends were trimmed by 3 bases and 6 bases, with 11 bases remaining between them. The germline V gene encodes CDR1 MDHEN and CDR2 SYDVKM. The CDR3 totals 13 residues. The CDR3 reads CASSLRAGHGYTF. In nucleotides, the CDR3 is TGTGCCAGCAGTTTGAGGGCGGGCCATGGCTACACCTTC.

The chain employs TRBV6-5 and TRBJ2-3; D is possibly TRBD1 (6 bases). From germline, CDR1 is MNHEY and CDR2 SVGAGI. The CDR3 spans 14 residues. V was cut by 5 bases and J by 2 bases, with 11 bases left in between. CDR3 sequence (DNA): TGTGCCAGCAGTCGGACAGACTTCACAGATACGCAGTATTTT. It specifies CASSRTDFTDTQYF.

The genes are TRBV18 and TRBJ1-1; TRBD1 aligns across 7 bases. This CDR3 is 15 amino acids long. The V segment lost 3 bases and the J segment 3 bases; nucleotides outside the gene matches: 7. Per germline, CDR1 KGHSH and CDR2 LQKENI. The CDR3 region has the DNA TGTGCCAGCTCACCTCCGACAGGGTCCCACACTGAAGCTTTCTTT. The encoded protein is CASSPPTGSHTEAFF.

The V call is TRBV6-6, the J call TRBJ1-2; 7 positions match TRBD1. There are 15 residues in the CDR3. Germline loops: CDR1 MNHNY, CDR2 SVGAGI (reference sequence). With V trimmed by 6 bases and J by 4 bases, 11 bases remained unmatched. In DNA, the CDR3 is TGTGCCAGCAGGGATCGGACAGGCGTTACCTATGGCTACACCTTC. Residues: CASRDRTGVTYGYTF.

V is TRBV30 and J is TRBJ1-6; possibly TRBD1 for D (6 bases). The germline CDR1 and CDR2 sequences are GTSNPN and SVGIG (reference sequence). With 3 bases removed from V and 0 bases from J, the gap between germline ends came to 12 bases. The CDR3 has 16 amino acids. CDR3 protein: CAWRPGQSSYNSPLHF. In DNA, the CDR3 is TGTGCCTGGAGACCCGGACAGTCCTCCTATAATTCACCCCTCCACTTT.

The genes are TRBV19 and TRBJ2-2, with 7 bases fitting TRBD2. V lost 5 bases to trimming and J lost 1 base; unmatched junction nucleotides: 7. The CDR3 sequence is 16 residues long. The germline CDR1 and CDR2 sequences are LNHDA and SQIVND (reference sequence). CDR3 in amino acids: CASSSRGGGNTGELFF. CDR3 coding DNA: TGTGCCAGTAGTTCGAGGGGCGGGGGGAACACCGGGGAGCTGTTTTTT.

The chain combines TRBV28 with TRBJ2-2, with D perhaps matching TRBD2 (6 bases). Germline V CDR1 and CDR2: MDHEN, SYDVKM. The CDR3 has 15 amino acids. Trimming cost V 2 bases and J 5 bases, with 12 bases left between them. Here the CDR3 reads CASSLISGGTGELFF. DNA of the CDR3: TGTGCCAGCAGTTTAATTTCCGGAGGGACCGGGGAGCTGTTTTTT.

V is TRBV5-1 and J is TRBJ1-6; 9 bases align to TRBD1. CDR1 and CDR2 from the germline V gene are SGHRS and YFSETQ. The CDR3 has 16 residues. Trimming took 0 bases from V and 8 from J; bases not matched to a gene: 6. CDR3 region: CASSLDGQGHYSPLHF. The CDR3 DNA reads TGCGCCAGCAGCTTGGATGGACAGGGGCATTATTCACCCCTCCACTTT.

The rearrangement links TRBV5-1 to TRBJ1-3; D remains unclear. The CDR3 runs 14 residues. The germline V gene encodes CDR1 SGHRS and CDR2 YFSETQ. Trimming cost V 0 bases and J 0 bases, with 4 bases left between them. As DNA, the CDR3 is TGCGCCAGCAGCTTGGAATACTCTGGAAACACCATATATTTT. Protein: CASSLEYSGNTIYF.

The chain combines TRBV5-1 with TRBJ1-6, with TRBD1 matching over 8 bases. The CDR3 runs 15 residues. CDR1 SGHRS and CDR2 YFSETQ come from the germline V gene. V was pared by 4 bases and J by 10 bases, with 10 bases of the junction left unmatched. The CDR3 DNA reads TGCGCCAGCAGCCTCGCCGGGACAGGAGCCTCACCCCTCCACTTT. Encoded protein: CASSLAGTGASPLHF.

This clone was seen once. The chain combines TRBV10-2 with TRBJ1-2; D is perhaps TRBD1 (5 bases). The CDR3 sequence is 14 residues long. The V and J ends lost 2 bases and 8 bases respectively, with 15 bases between them. The germline V gene encodes CDR1 WSHSY and CDR2 SAAADI. CDR3 region: CASSEDSPITGYTF. In nucleotides, the CDR3 is TGCGCCAGCAGTGAGGACAGCCCGATTACCGGCTACACCTTC.

A single count supports this clone. Sequence at one end of the junction differs from germline and may be a read error. This rearrangement joins TRBV7-9 to TRBJ2-1; 8 bases are a match to TRBD2. Germline assignment: CDR1 SEHNR and CDR2 FQNEAQ (reference sequence). The CDR3 covers 17 residues. The CDR3 sequence: CASSTTYGPVVDGGAVF. The CDR3 region has the DNA TGTGCCAGCAGCACCACCTACGGGCCGGTCGTCGACGGGGGGGCCGTCTTC.

The chain combines TRBV2 with TRBJ1-2, with D possibly TRBD1 on 6 matching bases. V was pared by 7 bases and J by 8 bases, with 14 bases between. From germline, CDR1 is SNHLY and CDR2 FYNNEI. The CDR3 spans 12 residues. The CDR3 spells CASTPSGVGYTF. The CDR3 DNA reads as TGTGCCAGCACACCCTCAGGGGTAGGCTACACCTTC.

The chain employs TRBV30 and TRBJ1-2, with unresolved D. V lost 3 bases to trimming and J lost 4 bases, with 12 bases between them. CDR3 length: 13 amino acids. Germline lookup yields CDR1 GTSNPN and CDR2 SVGIG (reference sequence). CDR3 amino acids: CAWRPSRGYGYTF. As DNA, the CDR3 is TGTGCCTGGAGACCTTCCAGAGGCTATGGCTACACCTTC. Full variable domain (rest looked up from reference TRBV30 and TRBJ1-2): SQTIHQWPATLVQPVGSPLSLECTVEGTSNPNLYWYRQAAGRGLQLLFYSVGIGQISSEVPQNLSASRPQDRQFILSSKKLLLSDSGFYLCAWRPSRGYGYTFGSGTRLTVV.

V is TRBV11-1 and J is TRBJ2-3; 7 bases are a match to TRBD2. The germline gives CDR1 SGHAT, CDR2 FQDESV (reference sequence). V gave up 5 bases and J gave up 4 bases; unmatched junction bases: 12. The length of the CDR3 is 16 residues. The chain's CDR3 is CASSPRDYPSSDTQYF. The CDR3 nucleotides are TGTGCCAGCAGCCCGCGGGACTACCCAAGCTCAGATACGCAGTATTTT.

The V gene is TRBV5-1, the J gene TRBJ2-3; D not certain. The germline CDR1 and CDR2 sequences are SGHRS and YFSETQ. V lost 0 bases to trimming and J lost 5 bases, with 13 bases between them. The CDR3 runs 15 residues. Here the CDR3 reads CASSLVALPGDTQYF. CDR3 DNA: TGCGCCAGCAGCTTGGTAGCTCTCCCGGGAGATACGCAGTATTTT.

In this sample, this clone turned up once. The chain has TRBV3-1 (or the pseudogene TRBV3-2) and TRBJ2-7, with 8 bases fitting TRBD2. V lost 4 bases, J lost 1 base, and 3 bases stayed unmatched. Germline lookup yields CDR1 LGHDT and CDR2 YNNKEL (reference sequence). The CDR3 sequence is 14 residues long. The CDR3: CASSPSGGSYEQYF. The CDR3 bases are TGTGCCAGCAGCCCGAGCGGGGGTTCCTACGAGCAGTACTTC.

This clone was picked up a small number of times. The rearrangement uses TRBV19 and TRBJ2-3, with TRBD1 matching 12 bases. The J segment lost 6 bases and the V segment lost 4 bases, leaving 11 bases of the junction unmatched. Germline V gene sequence: CDR1 LNHDA, CDR2 SQIVND (reference sequence). The CDR3 sequence is 17 residues long. CDR3 DNA: TGTGCCAGTAGTAAACCCTGGGGGACAGGGGGCGTGGATACGCAGTATTTT. As protein: CASSKPWGTGGVDTQYF.

The gene calls are TRBV5-1 and TRBJ1-2; no firm D call. Trimming pared 0 bases from V and 4 bases from J, leaving 13 bases between. Germline V gene lookup returns CDR1 SGHRS and CDR2 YFSETQ. CDR3 length: 15 amino acids. In DNA, the CDR3 is TGCGCCAGCAGCTTGGAGAGGGATTGGGGCTATGGCTACACCTTC. This sequence encodes CASSLERDWGYGYTF.

The chain carries TRBV18 and TRBJ2-7; D not certain. CDR3 size: 14 residues. Trimming removed 0 bases from V and 4 bases from J, with 10 bases in between. Germline CDR1 is KGHSH and CDR2 is LQKENI. The CDR3 here is CASSPPANSYEQYF. DNA of the CDR3: TGTGCCAGCTCACCACCAGCAAATTCGTACGAGCAGTACTTC.

This rearrangement joins TRBV18 to TRBJ1-4; 9 bases map to TRBD1. The J segment lost 4 bases and the V segment lost 4 bases, leaving 1 base of the junction unmatched. The CDR3 has 14 residues. Germline CDR1 and CDR2: KGHSH and LQKENI. This chain's CDR3 is CASSLGQGNEKLFF. In nucleotides, the CDR3 is TGTGCCAGCTCACTGGGACAGGGTAATGAAAAACTGTTTTTT.

Only one count was recorded for this clone. An end of the junction does not agree with germline; a read error may underlie this. In DNA form, the CDR3 reads TGTGCCAGCAGCTTTGCTGAGAACACTAAAGCTTTCTTT. It specifies CASSFAENTKAFF. The J gene is TRBJ1-1, the V gene TRBV11-2; D ambiguous. The CDR3 extends over 13 amino acids. Germline V gene lookup returns CDR1 SGHAT and CDR2 FQNNGV.

The chain joins TRBV19 to TRBJ1-4, with no clear D. Per germline, CDR1 LNHDA and CDR2 SQIVND (reference sequence). The CDR3 is 13 amino acids. V lost 9 bases and J 4 bases, leaving 12 bases between the germline ends. In DNA, the CDR3 is TGTGCCAGCTCCCTCCGGGGTAATGAAAAACTGTTTTTT. Translated, it gives CASSLRGNEKLFF.

V usage is TRBV11-2 and J usage is TRBJ2-3; tentatively, D is TRBD2 (6 bases). The CDR3 runs 16 residues. The germline V gene encodes CDR1 SGHAT and CDR2 FQNNGV. Trimming took off 1 base at V and 5 bases at J, with 16 bases between the two ends. DNA of the CDR3: TGTGCCAGCAGCTTAGTTCCCTGGGGGGTATTAGATACGCAGTATTTT. Amino acid sequence: CASSLVPWGVLDTQYF.

V gene TRBV6-5 combines with J gene TRBJ2-4, with D possibly matching TRBD1 (6 bases). Germline-derived CDR1 and CDR2 are MNHEY and SVGAGI. This CDR3 contains 14 residues. Trimming took 4 bases from V and 6 from J, leaving 13 bases between them. In nucleotides, the CDR3 is TGTGCCAGCAGTTCAGCAGGGGTGGGAAACATTCAGTACTTC. It encodes CASSSAGVGNIQYF.

The V and J genes are TRBV11-2 and TRBJ1-3; maybe TRBD1 (6 bases). CDR3 size: 17 residues. V was pared by 3 bases and J by 3 bases, with 18 bases between. From germline, CDR1 is SGHAT and CDR2 FQNNGV. The CDR3 DNA sequence: TGTGCCAGCAGCTTCCCCGGACAGTCTCGTCTTGGAAACACCATATATTTT. Translating gives CASSFPGQSRLGNTIYF.